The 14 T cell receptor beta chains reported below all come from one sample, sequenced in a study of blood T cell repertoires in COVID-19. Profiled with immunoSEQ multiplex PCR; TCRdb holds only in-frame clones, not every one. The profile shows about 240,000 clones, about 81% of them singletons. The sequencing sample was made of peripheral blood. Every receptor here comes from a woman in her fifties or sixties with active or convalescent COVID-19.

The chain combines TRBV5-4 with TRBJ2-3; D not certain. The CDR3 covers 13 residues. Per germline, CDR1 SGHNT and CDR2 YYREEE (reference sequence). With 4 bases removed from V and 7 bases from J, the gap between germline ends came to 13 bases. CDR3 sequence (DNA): TGTGCCAGCAGCCTCGACGAGGCATATACGCAGTATTTT. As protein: CASSLDEAYTQYF.

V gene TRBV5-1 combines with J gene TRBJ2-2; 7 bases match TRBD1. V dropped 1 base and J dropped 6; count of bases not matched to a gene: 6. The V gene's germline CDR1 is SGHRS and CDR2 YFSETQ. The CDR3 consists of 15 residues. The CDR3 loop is CASSLLGDRAGELFF. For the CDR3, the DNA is TGCGCCAGCAGCTTGTTGGGAGACAGGGCCGGGGAGCTGTTTTTT.

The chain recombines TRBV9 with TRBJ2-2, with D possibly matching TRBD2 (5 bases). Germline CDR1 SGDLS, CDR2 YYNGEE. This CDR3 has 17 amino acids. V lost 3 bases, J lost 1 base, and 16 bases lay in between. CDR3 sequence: CASSATRVSGNTGELFF. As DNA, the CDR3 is TGTGCCAGCAGCGCCACTAGGGTATCAGGGAACACCGGGGAGCTGTTTTTT.

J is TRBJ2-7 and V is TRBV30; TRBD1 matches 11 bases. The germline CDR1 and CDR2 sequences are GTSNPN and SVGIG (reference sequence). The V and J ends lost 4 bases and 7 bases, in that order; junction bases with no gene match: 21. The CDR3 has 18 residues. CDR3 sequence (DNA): TGTGCCTGGACCTCACGGTCCACCGGGACAGGGGGTTTGAGGGAGCAGTACTTC. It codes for CAWTSRSTGTGGLREQYF.

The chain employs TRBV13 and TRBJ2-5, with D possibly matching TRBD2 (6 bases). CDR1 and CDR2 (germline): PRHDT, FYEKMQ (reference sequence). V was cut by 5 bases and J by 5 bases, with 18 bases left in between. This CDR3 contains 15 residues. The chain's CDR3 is CASSPTRDSGETQYF. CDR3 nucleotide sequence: TGTGCCAGCAGCCCGACCCGGGACTCCGGGGAGACCCAGTACTTC. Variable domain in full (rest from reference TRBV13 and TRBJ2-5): AAGVIQSPRHLIKEKRETATLKCYPIPRHDTVYWYQQGPGQDPQFLISFYEKMQSDKGSIPDRFSAQQFSDYHSELNMSSLELGDSALYFCASSPTRDSGETQYFGPGTRLLVL.

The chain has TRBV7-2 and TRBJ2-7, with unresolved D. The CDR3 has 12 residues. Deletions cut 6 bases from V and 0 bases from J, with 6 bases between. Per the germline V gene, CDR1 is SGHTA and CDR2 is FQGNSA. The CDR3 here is CASSLSSYEQYF. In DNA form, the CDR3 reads TGTGCCAGCAGTCTTAGCTCCTACGAGCAGTACTTC. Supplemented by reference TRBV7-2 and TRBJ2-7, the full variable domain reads GAGVSQSPSNKVTEKGKDVELRCDPISGHTALYWYRQSLGQGLEFLIYFQGNSAPDKSGLPSDRFSAERTGGSVSTLTIQRTQQEDSAVYLCASSLSSYEQYFGPGTRLTVT.

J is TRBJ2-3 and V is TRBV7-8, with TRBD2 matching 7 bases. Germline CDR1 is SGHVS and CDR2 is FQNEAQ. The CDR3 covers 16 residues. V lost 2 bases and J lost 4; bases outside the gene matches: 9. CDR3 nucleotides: TGTGCCAGCAGCTTAAGGCAAGGGAGGGGAGCAGATACGCAGTATTTT. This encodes CASSLRQGRGADTQYF.

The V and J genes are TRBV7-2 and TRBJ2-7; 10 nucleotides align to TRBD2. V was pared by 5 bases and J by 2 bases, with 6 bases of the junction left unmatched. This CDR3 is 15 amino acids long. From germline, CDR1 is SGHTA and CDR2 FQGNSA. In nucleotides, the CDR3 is TGTGCCAGCAGCCCCAGCGGGGGGGGTCCCTACGAGCAGTACTTC. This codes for CASSPSGGGPYEQYF.

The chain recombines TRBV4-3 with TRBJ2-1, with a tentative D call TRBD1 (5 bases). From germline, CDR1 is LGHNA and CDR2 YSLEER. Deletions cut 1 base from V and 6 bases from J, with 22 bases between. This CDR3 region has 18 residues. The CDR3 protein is CASSQGRYLGQRVNEQFF. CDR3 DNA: TGCGCCAGCAGCCAAGGACGCTATTTGGGGCAACGGGTCAATGAGCAGTTCTTC.

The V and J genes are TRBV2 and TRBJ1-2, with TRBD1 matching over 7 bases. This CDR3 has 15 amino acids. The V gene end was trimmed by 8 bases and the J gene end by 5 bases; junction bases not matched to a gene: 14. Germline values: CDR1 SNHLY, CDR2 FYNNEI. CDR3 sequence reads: CASAPQGVVGYGYTF. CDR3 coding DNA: TGTGCCAGCGCCCCTCAGGGGGTAGTTGGGTATGGCTACACCTTC.

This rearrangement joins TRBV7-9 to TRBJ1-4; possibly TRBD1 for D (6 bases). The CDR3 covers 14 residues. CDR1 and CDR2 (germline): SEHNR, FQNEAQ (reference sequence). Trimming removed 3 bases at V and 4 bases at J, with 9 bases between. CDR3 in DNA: TGTGCCAGCAGCTTCGGGACACTTAATGAAAAACTGTTTTTT. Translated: CASSFGTLNEKLFF.

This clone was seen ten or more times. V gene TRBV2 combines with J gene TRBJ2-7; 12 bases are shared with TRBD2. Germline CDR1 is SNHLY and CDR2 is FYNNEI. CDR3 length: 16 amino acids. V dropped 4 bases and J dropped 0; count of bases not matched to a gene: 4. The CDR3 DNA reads TGTGCCAGCAGTGGTGGACTAGCGGGGAGCTCCTACGAGCAGTACTTC. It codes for CASSGGLAGSSYEQYF.

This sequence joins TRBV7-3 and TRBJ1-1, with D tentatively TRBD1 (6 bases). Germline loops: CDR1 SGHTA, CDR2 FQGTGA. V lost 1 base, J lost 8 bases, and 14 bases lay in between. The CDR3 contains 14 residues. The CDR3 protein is CASSLRVIGTEAFF. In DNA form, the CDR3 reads TGTGCCAGCAGCTTAAGGGTAATCGGGACAGAAGCTTTCTTT.

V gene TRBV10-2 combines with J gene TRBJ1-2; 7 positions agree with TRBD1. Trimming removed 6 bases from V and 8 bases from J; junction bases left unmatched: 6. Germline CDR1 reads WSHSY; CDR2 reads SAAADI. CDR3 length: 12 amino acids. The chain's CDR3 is CASSPTGIGYTF. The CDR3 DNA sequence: TGCGCCAGCAGCCCGACAGGGATCGGCTACACCTTC.